This T cell receptor beta chain was sequenced for a study of T cell repertoires in cytomegalovirus infection. In the study overall: The authors relied on CMV epitopes, both recently identified HLA-C-restricted and well-studied HLA-B-restricted. Indications of both CMV infection and matching HLA type were provided by public TCR beta signatures.

Germline-derived CDR1 and CDR2 are SEHNR and FQNEAQ (reference sequence). The CDR3 has 13 residues. Trimming cost V 1 base and J 2 bases, with 5 bases left between them. MiXCR was run by TCRdb on the reads, yielding one entry per CDR3 protein. Of 65,000 to 85,000 distinct CDR3 sequences detected, 25% to 30% appear once; the ten largest clones hold 50% to 70%. This clonotype was counted many times. The antigen is unknown. The chain has TRBV7-9 and TRBJ2-5; D remains ambiguous. The sequence was collected from a human donor in good health (CMV status not recorded). Some clones in this sample may be carry-over from other donors' samples. The sample in question was CD8+ T cells from cultured PBMCs, obtained from culture after CMV antigen stimulation. CDR3 protein: CASSLGEQETQYF. The DNA for the CDR3 is TGTGCCAGCAGCTTAGGGGAACAAGAGACCCAGTACTTC.